The 19 T cell receptor beta chains given below trace back to one sample, sequenced in a study of blood T cell repertoires in COVID-19. Produced via immunoSEQ multiplex PCR; TCRdb's table is partial and in-frame only. The table shows about 110,000 clones, with 88% occurring only once. The sequencing input was peripheral blood. These receptors were collected from a human donor in a cohort sampled during active COVID-19.

This rearrangement joins TRBV7-9 to TRBJ1-1, with D unresolved. This CDR3 contains 14 residues. Trimming shortened V by 2 bases and J by 3 bases, and 10 bases separated the two germline ends. Per germline, CDR1 SEHNR and CDR2 FQNEAQ (reference sequence). DNA of the CDR3: TGTGCCAGCAGCTTACTTACAGCCTACACTGAAGCTTTCTTT. Amino acids: CASSLLTAYTEAFF.

The chain employs TRBV19 and TRBJ2-3, with a possible D match to TRBD2 (7 bases). This CDR3 spans 14 amino acids. V lost 7 bases, J lost 3 bases, and 14 bases lay in between. Germline CDR1 LNHDA, CDR2 SQIVND (reference sequence). DNA for the CDR3: TGTGCCAGTAAATCGGGGGGCGGGACAGATACGCAGTATTTT. Its translation: CASKSGGGTDTQYF.

The chain employs TRBV14 and TRBJ2-1; maybe TRBD1 (7 bases). CDR1 SGHDN and CDR2 FVKESK come from the germline V gene. The CDR3 is 13 residues long. V dropped 6 bases and J dropped 15 bases, with 21 bases sitting between them. As DNA, the CDR3 is TGTGCCAGCAGTCGACTCTCTCAGGGGGGATCGTTCTTC. Amino acids: CASSRLSQGGSFF.

The chain uses TRBV9 and TRBJ2-1; TRBD2 matches 10 bases. CDR1 and CDR2 (germline): SGDLS, YYNGEE. The CDR3 runs 13 residues. J lost 9 bases, V lost 3 bases, and 3 bases had no gene match. The CDR3 is CASSGSGRIEQFF. The CDR3, as DNA: TGTGCCAGCAGCGGTAGCGGGAGGATTGAGCAGTTCTTC.

The V call is TRBV30, the J call TRBJ1-1; D unclear. CDR1 is GTSNPN and CDR2 is SVGIG in the germline V gene (reference sequence). The CDR3 contains 11 residues. V lost 1 base to trimming and J lost 8 bases, with 8 bases between them. The CDR3 coding sequence is TGTGCCTGGAGTGGGAGCGGAGAAGCTTTCTTT. Translated: CAWSGSGEAFF.

This chain links TRBV7-9 with TRBJ1-1, with a possible D match to TRBD1 (5 bases). This CDR3 contains 11 residues. V shed 3 bases and J shed 8 bases, with 7 bases lying between them. Germline assignment: CDR1 SEHNR and CDR2 FQNEAQ (reference sequence). The DNA for the CDR3 is TGTGCCAGCAGCTTCCAGGGAGAAGCTTTCTTT. Residues: CASSFQGEAFF.

The sample holds one count of this clone. The chain carries TRBV27 and TRBJ2-7, with D perhaps TRBD2 (6 bases). Trimming removed 5 bases at V and 6 bases at J, with 14 bases between. Looked up from germline, CDR1 is MNHEY and CDR2 is SMNVEV (reference sequence). The length of the CDR3 is 13 residues. CDR3 in amino acids: CASSHTGGFEQYF. In nucleotides, the CDR3 is TGTGCCAGCAGTCATACCGGGGGTTTCGAGCAGTACTTC.

The CDR3 DNA reads TGTGCCAGCAGCCCCCCCGAAGAGACCCAGTACTTC. This translates into CASSPPEETQYF. The rearrangement uses TRBV7-8 and TRBJ2-5, with no clear D. The CDR3 spans 12 residues. Trimming shortened V by 5 bases and J by 3 bases, and 7 bases separated the two germline ends. Germline V gene lookup returns CDR1 SGHVS and CDR2 FQNEAQ. Combining the CDR3 with reference TRBV7-8 and TRBJ2-5 gives the whole variable domain GAGVSQSPRYKVAKRGQDVALRCDPISGHVSLFWYQQALGQGPEFLTYFQNEAQLDKSGLPSDRFFAERPEGSVSTLKIQRTQQEDSAVYLCASSPPEETQYFGPGTRLLVL.

CDR3 bases: TGTGCCAGCAGCCCTCAAAGGACTTCCCTACAGACCGGGGAGCTGTTTTTT. Translated: CASSPQRTSLQTGELFF. The V and J genes are TRBV14 and TRBJ2-2; maybe TRBD2 (5 bases). The CDR3 is 17 amino acids. V gave up 4 bases and J gave up 5 bases, with 20 bases separating them. The germline V gene encodes CDR1 SGHDN and CDR2 FVKESK.

This clone was found once. The rearrangement links TRBV5-4 to TRBJ2-1, with D possibly being TRBD2 (6 bases). Germline lookup yields CDR1 SGHNT and CDR2 YYREEE (reference sequence). The CDR3 is 17 residues long. V shed 3 bases and J shed 7 bases, with 23 bases lying between them. CDR3 nucleotide sequence: TGTGCCAGCAGCTCACAACCCCTCGGGGGAGTAACGAATGAGCAGTTCTTC. This translates into CASSSQPLGGVTNEQFF.

The rearrangement links TRBV27 to TRBJ1-4; D is unresolved. The V gene lost 3 bases and the J gene lost 8 bases, with 16 bases spanning the gap. The CDR3 is made up of 15 amino acids. Germline assignment: CDR1 MNHEY and CDR2 SMNVEV (reference sequence). CDR3 protein: CASSFMAADGEKLFF. DNA for the CDR3: TGTGCCAGCAGTTTTATGGCGGCAGATGGGGAAAAACTGTTTTTT.

The V call is TRBV13, the J call TRBJ2-1; 12 bases are a match to TRBD2. Trimming at V came to 6 bases and at J to 10 bases, leaving 16 bases not matched to a gene. The CDR3 covers 17 residues. The V gene's germline CDR1 is PRHDT and CDR2 FYEKMQ (reference sequence). CDR3 region: CASSDGASGRGRGEQFF. The CDR3 DNA reads as TGTGCCAGCAGTGACGGGGCTAGCGGGAGGGGACGTGGAGAGCAGTTCTTC.

The chain links TRBV10-3 to TRBJ1-1, with a tentative D call TRBD1 (6 bases). The length of the CDR3 is 14 residues. V shed 6 bases and J shed 5 bases, with 16 bases lying between them. Germline CDR1 is ENHRY and CDR2 is SYGVKD. CDR3: CAIRNRAGETEAFF. DNA for the CDR3: TGTGCCATCAGGAACAGGGCTGGGGAGACTGAAGCTTTCTTT.

The chain links TRBV11-1 to TRBJ2-5; 12 bases fit TRBD2. The CDR3 has 15 residues. V dropped 4 bases and J dropped 5; count of bases not matched to a gene: 5. Germline V gene data show CDR1 as SGHAT and CDR2 as FQDESV (reference sequence). The CDR3 DNA reads as TGTGCCAGCAGCTCTCTAGCGGGGGGGGCGGAGACCCAGTACTTC. This gives the protein CASSSLAGGAETQYF.

The chain joins TRBV7-3 to TRBJ2-1; 13 bases match TRBD2. This CDR3 comprises 17 residues. From germline, CDR1 is SGHTA and CDR2 FQGTGA. J was trimmed by 7 bases and V by 2 bases; bases with no gene match: 8. The CDR3 DNA reads as TGTGCCAGCAGCTTACGGACTAGCGGGGGCCTTCAAAATGAGCAGTTCTTC. It codes for CASSLRTSGGLQNEQFF.

This clone appeared a few times. V gene TRBV2 combines with J gene TRBJ2-7; 10 bases are a match to TRBD2. The V gene's germline CDR1 is SNHLY and CDR2 FYNNEI. This CDR3 region has 13 residues. Losses at the gene ends were 10 bases for V and 5 bases for J; bases not matched to a gene: 8. Here the CDR3 reads CATQREGRDEQYF. DNA of the CDR3: TGTGCCACCCAGCGGGAGGGCCGCGACGAGCAGTACTTC.

V gene TRBV6-5 combines with J gene TRBJ2-5; TRBD2 matches at 11 bases. After removal of 7 bases from V and 5 bases from J, the junction contained 3 bases not matched to a gene. The CDR3 runs 13 residues. The germline V gene has CDR1 MNHEY and CDR2 SVGAGI. The CDR3 region has the DNA TGTGCCAGCACATTAGCGGGGGGGGAGACCCAGTACTTC. Residues: CASTLAGGETQYF.

J is TRBJ2-7 and V is TRBV6-6; TRBD1 is a possible D gene (7 bases). Trimming cost V 6 bases and J 5 bases, with 17 bases left between them. This CDR3 region has 14 residues. The germline V gene encodes CDR1 MNHNY and CDR2 SVGAGI (reference sequence). The CDR3 region is CASRSQGRQDEQYF. The CDR3 region has the DNA TGTGCCAGCAGGTCACAGGGGAGGCAAGACGAGCAGTACTTC.

This sequence joins TRBV14 and TRBJ1-4; D gene uncertain. This CDR3 spans 15 amino acids. Germline values: CDR1 SGHDN, CDR2 FVKESK. Trimming pared 1 base from V and 2 bases from J, leaving 8 bases between. The CDR3 region is CASSQGHWTNEKLFF. Here the CDR3 DNA reads TGTGCCAGCAGCCAAGGCCACTGGACTAATGAAAAACTGTTTTTT.